This T cell receptor beta chain appears in the sequencing data of a study of cytomegalovirus exposure and HLA in healthy donors. Both 60 Vbeta primers and 13 Jbeta primers went into the PCR. This table comes from immunoSEQ multiplex PCR, and its TCRdb copy is limited to in-frame clones, with some not included. The sample yields some 140,000 clones, approximately 71% seen once. This TCR was sampled from a man aged 25 to 40 in good health and CMV-seronegative. Sequenced input: PBMCs.

The CDR3 spells CASSPVAGGHEEQYF. CDR3 DNA: TGTGCCAGCAGCCCGGTAGCGGGAGGGCATGAGGAGCAGTACTTC. This chain links TRBV11-2 with TRBJ2-7, with 11 bases fitting TRBD2. The trim removed 5 bases at V and 7 bases at J, leaving 10 bases unmatched. Looked up from germline, CDR1 is SGHAT and CDR2 is FQNNGV. The CDR3 extends over 15 amino acids.